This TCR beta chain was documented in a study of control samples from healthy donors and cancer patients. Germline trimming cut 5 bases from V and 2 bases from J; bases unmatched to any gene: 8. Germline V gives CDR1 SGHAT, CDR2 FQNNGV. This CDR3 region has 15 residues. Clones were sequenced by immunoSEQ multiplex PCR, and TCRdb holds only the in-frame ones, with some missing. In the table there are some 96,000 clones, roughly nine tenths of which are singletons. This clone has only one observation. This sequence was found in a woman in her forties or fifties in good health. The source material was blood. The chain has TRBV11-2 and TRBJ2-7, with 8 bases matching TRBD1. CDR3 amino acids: CASSTGQGRTYEQYF. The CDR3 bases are TGTGCCAGCAGCACCGGACAGGGCAGGACCTACGAGCAGTACTTC.